This is a list of T cell receptor beta chains from one sample in a study of T cell changes during pregnancy in multiple sclerosis. The data were produced by immunoSEQ multiplex PCR, yet TCRdb's version contains in-frame clones alone and is incomplete. The repertoire includes about 60,000 clones, around 92% of them detected once, and about 2.5% sits in the top ten. Sample: peripheral blood, taken in the first trimester of pregnancy. These receptors all stem from a female donor with multiple sclerosis, enrolled in a pregnancy study. Each CDR3 is given with its conserved first and last residue. Fields, in order: CDR3 length, V gene, clone size, J gene, D gene, CDR3 protein, CDR3 DNA. The D gene is left open where the match is weak. A clone size is listed for some rows: how often the clone was seen (once, few, many), or a class if it is expanded.

CDR3 length: 15; V gene: TRBV6-1; clone size: NA; J gene: TRBJ1-5; D gene: NA; CDR3 protein: CASSVQAGGNQPQHF; CDR3 DNA: TGTGCCAGCAGTGTCCAAGCGGGGGGCAATCAGCCCCAGCATTTT
CDR3 length: 15; V gene: TRBV5-5; clone size: once; J gene: TRBJ2-7; D gene: NA; CDR3 protein: CASTPLGQKVSEQYF; CDR3 DNA: TGTGCCAGCACGCCGCTCGGACAAAAAGTTAGCGAGCAGTACTTC
CDR3 length: 16; V gene: TRBV7-2; clone size: once; J gene: TRBJ2-7; D gene: NA; CDR3 protein: CASSLVGRGNSHEQYF; CDR3 DNA: TGTGCCAGCAGCTTAGTGGGGCGCGGGAATAGCCACGAGCAGTACTTC
CDR3 length: 18; V gene: TRBV7-2; clone size: NA; J gene: TRBJ2-5; D gene: TRBD2; CDR3 protein: CASSPPFGTSGSQETQYF; CDR3 DNA: TGTGCCAGCAGCCCCCCATTCGGGACTAGCGGGAGCCAGGAGACCCAGTACTTC
CDR3 length: 13; V gene: TRBV6-5; clone size: once; J gene: TRBJ1-3; D gene: NA; CDR3 protein: CASSPTLQNTIYF; CDR3 DNA: TGTGCCAGCAGCCCTACTCTCCAAAACACCATATATTTT
CDR3 length: 14; V gene: TRBV7-9; clone size: NA; J gene: TRBJ2-7; D gene: TRBD1; CDR3 protein: CASSLGQGRPEQYF; CDR3 DNA: TGTGCCAGCAGCTTAGGACAGGGCCGGCCCGAGCAGTACTTC
CDR3 length: 18; V gene: TRBV19; clone size: NA; J gene: TRBJ2-6; D gene: NA; CDR3 protein: CASTKQLGSLVGANVLTF; CDR3 DNA: TGTGCCAGTACCAAACAGCTTGGTAGTTTAGTTGGGGCCAACGTCCTGACTTTC
CDR3 length: 14; V gene: TRBV14; clone size: once; J gene: TRBJ1-2; D gene: NA; CDR3 protein: CASSQVNRMDGYTF; CDR3 DNA: TGTGCCAGCAGCCAAGTGAACAGGATGGATGGCTACACCTTC
CDR3 length: 17; V gene: TRBV28; clone size: NA; J gene: TRBJ2-1; D gene: TRBD2; CDR3 protein: CASSPDIASGTGVEQFF; CDR3 DNA: TGTGCCAGCAGTCCCGACATCGCTAGCGGGACGGGGGTCGAGCAGTTCTTC
CDR3 length: 14; V gene: TRBV5-1; clone size: NA; J gene: TRBJ2-5; D gene: TRBD2; CDR3 protein: CASSLAVAGETQYF; CDR3 DNA: TGCGCCAGCAGCTTGGCGGTAGCGGGAGAGACCCAGTACTTC
CDR3 length: 15; V gene: TRBV9; clone size: NA; J gene: TRBJ2-1; D gene: NA; CDR3 protein: CASSVEASEYNEQFF; CDR3 DNA: TGTGCCAGCAGCGTAGAGGCTAGCGAATACAATGAGCAGTTCTTC
CDR3 length: 16; V gene: TRBV7-9; clone size: NA; J gene: TRBJ1-4; D gene: TRBD1; CDR3 protein: CASSSVDRGINEKLFF; CDR3 DNA: TGTGCCAGCAGCTCCGTGGACAGGGGCATCAATGAAAAACTGTTTTTT
CDR3 length: 14; V gene: TRBV2; clone size: NA; J gene: TRBJ2-2; D gene: NA; CDR3 protein: CASKRLARGGELFF; CDR3 DNA: TGTGCCAGCAAGAGGCTAGCGAGAGGCGGGGAGCTGTTTTTT
CDR3 length: 15; V gene: TRBV7-9; clone size: NA; J gene: TRBJ2-4; D gene: TRBD2; CDR3 protein: CASSSNMAGENIQYF; CDR3 DNA: TGTGCCAGCAGCTCGAATATGGCGGGAGAAAACATTCAGTACTTC
CDR3 length: 15; V gene: TRBV28; clone size: once; J gene: TRBJ2-5; D gene: TRBD2; CDR3 protein: CASSPGTTIRETQYF; CDR3 DNA: TGTGCCAGCAGCCCCGGGACTACAATTCGGGAGACCCAGTACTTC
CDR3 length: 16; V gene: TRBV5-1; clone size: NA; J gene: TRBJ1-4; D gene: NA; CDR3 protein: CASSRLGGSGNEKLFF; CDR3 DNA: TGCGCCAGCAGTCGCCTAGGAGGATCGGGTAATGAAAAACTGTTTTTT
CDR3 length: 15; V gene: TRBV30; clone size: NA; J gene: TRBJ2-5; D gene: TRBD1; CDR3 protein: CACQGGDRGGETQYF; CDR3 DNA: TGTGCCTGCCAGGGAGGGGACAGGGGTGGAGAGACCCAGTACTTC
CDR3 length: 15; V gene: TRBV7-6; clone size: NA; J gene: TRBJ2-3; D gene: TRBD2; CDR3 protein: CASSLGTSATDTQYF; CDR3 DNA: TGTGCCAGCAGCTTAGGGACTAGCGCCACAGATACGCAGTATTTT
CDR3 length: 16; V gene: TRBV13; clone size: once; J gene: TRBJ1-6; D gene: TRBD1; CDR3 protein: CASSPSLQGGSSPLHF; CDR3 DNA: TGTGCCAGCAGCCCTTCTTTACAGGGGGGTTCTTCACCCCTCCACTTT
CDR3 length: 15; V gene: TRBV23-1; clone size: NA; J gene: TRBJ1-2; D gene: NA; CDR3 protein: CASSQSKGFRFGYTF; CDR3 DNA: TGCGCCAGCAGTCAATCGAAGGGGTTCCGCTTCGGCTACACCTTC
CDR3 length: 15; V gene: TRBV28; clone size: NA; J gene: TRBJ2-3; D gene: NA; CDR3 protein: CASSLEREGTDTQYF; CDR3 DNA: TGTGCCAGCAGTTTAGAGAGGGAGGGCACAGATACGCAGTATTTT
CDR3 length: 13; V gene: TRBV7-3; clone size: NA; J gene: TRBJ2-5; D gene: NA; CDR3 protein: CASSLIREETQYF; CDR3 DNA: TGTGCCAGCAGCTTGATCCGAGAAGAGACCCAGTACTTC
CDR3 length: 12; V gene: TRBV27; clone size: NA; J gene: TRBJ2-7; D gene: NA; CDR3 protein: CASSLYLSEQYF; CDR3 DNA: TGTGCCAGCAGTTTATATCTGAGCGAGCAGTACTTC
CDR3 length: 14; V gene: TRBV2; clone size: NA; J gene: TRBJ2-7; D gene: NA; CDR3 protein: CASSQTGSSYEQYF; CDR3 DNA: TGTGCCAGCAGTCAGACTGGAAGCTCCTACGAGCAGTACTTC
CDR3 length: 15; V gene: TRBV7-2; clone size: NA; J gene: TRBJ2-7; D gene: TRBD2; CDR3 protein: CASSPSSGSTSEQYF; CDR3 DNA: TGTGCCAGCAGCCCTTCTAGCGGGAGCACTAGCGAGCAGTACTTC
CDR3 length: 16; V gene: TRBV7-3; clone size: NA; J gene: TRBJ2-1; D gene: NA; CDR3 protein: CASSSVGGHSYNEQFF; CDR3 DNA: TGTGCCAGCAGCTCGGTGGGAGGCCATTCCTACAATGAGCAGTTCTTC
CDR3 length: 12; V gene: TRBV10-3; clone size: NA; J gene: TRBJ1-2; D gene: NA; CDR3 protein: CAPREINYGYTF; CDR3 DNA: TGTGCCCCACGAGAGATTAACTATGGCTACACCTTC
CDR3 length: 14; V gene: TRBV28; clone size: NA; J gene: TRBJ1-1; D gene: TRBD1; CDR3 protein: CASSLDNRGPEAFF; CDR3 DNA: TGTGCCAGCAGTTTAGATAACAGGGGGCCTGAAGCTTTCTTT
CDR3 length: 16; V gene: TRBV5-4; clone size: NA; J gene: TRBJ2-7; D gene: TRBD2; CDR3 protein: CASSWGSGRDFREQYF; CDR3 DNA: TGTGCCAGCAGCTGGGGGAGTGGGAGGGACTTTCGGGAGCAGTACTTC